Below are 6 T cell receptor beta chains sequenced from a single sample in a study of blood T cell repertoires in COVID-19. Sequencing was performed with immunoSEQ multiplex PCR; in TCRdb, only in-frame clones are kept and a portion is missing. The table records 250,000 to 350,000 clones, around 92% of them present only once. Source material: PBMCs or T cells enriched from blood (not recorded which). Receptor source: a woman aged 50 to 60 who had been exposed to COVID-19.

In its sample, this clone was seen a few times. J is TRBJ1-5 and V is TRBV4-1, with D unresolved. This CDR3 contains 16 residues. The germline V and J ends were trimmed by 0 bases and 8 bases, with 17 bases remaining between them. Germline CDR1 and CDR2: MGHRA and YSYEKL. The CDR3 DNA is TGCGCCAGCAGCCAAGATGAAAGCGGAACAATCAAGCCCCAGCATTTT. Amino acid sequence: CASSQDESGTIKPQHF.

The chain has TRBV3-1 (or the pseudogene TRBV3-2) and TRBJ1-2; D possibly corresponds to TRBD1 (6 bases). The CDR3 totals 16 residues. Between the trimmed V and J ends, which lost 6 bases and 0 bases, there was a span of 17 bases. Germline CDR1 is LGHDT and CDR2 is YNNKEL (reference sequence). The CDR3 sequence: CASRPGGGLANYGYTF. The CDR3 DNA reads as TGTGCCAGCAGGCCAGGAGGGGGACTAGCTAACTATGGCTACACCTTC.

This chain links TRBV28 with TRBJ2-7; D is unresolved. Germline CDR1 is MDHEN and CDR2 is SYDVKM. The CDR3 has 12 amino acids. V dropped 6 bases and J dropped 7 bases, with 13 bases sitting between them. CDR3 bases: TGTGCCAGCAGCCCCGCGTATGCAGAGCAGTACTTC. This sequence encodes CASSPAYAEQYF. Full variable domain (outside the CDR3, taken from reference TRBV28 and TRBJ2-7): DVKVTQSSRYLVKRTGEKVFLECVQDMDHENMFWYRQDPGLGLRLIYFSYDVKMKEKGDIPEGYSVSREKKERFSLILESASTNQTSMYLCASSPAYAEQYFGPGTRLTVT.

This clone appeared once. V is TRBV19 and J is TRBJ2-7; the D gene is possibly TRBD2 (5 bases). The CDR3 loop spans 15 amino acids. The germline V and J ends were trimmed by 6 bases and 1 base, with 16 bases remaining between them. Looked up from germline, CDR1 is LNHDA and CDR2 is SQIVND (reference sequence). The CDR3 DNA reads as TGTGCCAGTAGGGACCCCCACGGAGGATCCTACGAGCAGTACTTC. Its translation: CASRDPHGGSYEQYF.

V and J are TRBV4-1 and TRBJ1-1, with TRBD1 matching 8 bases. V lost 4 bases, J lost 1 base, and 5 bases stayed unmatched. CDR3 length equals 15 residues. Germline V gives CDR1 MGHRA, CDR2 YSYEKL. The CDR3 DNA sequence: TGCGCCAGCAGCCCCACAGGGACAGGGAACACTGAAGCTTTCTTT. Its translation: CASSPTGTGNTEAFF.

The gene calls are TRBV29-1 and TRBJ1-1; TRBD1 matches at 10 bases. Germline CDR1 is SQVTM and CDR2 is ANQGSEA. The CDR3 runs 12 residues. J gave up 4 bases and V 6 bases, and 2 bases lay outside the gene matches. CDR3: CSVRTGGTEAFF. The CDR3 nucleotides read TGCAGCGTACGGACAGGGGGCACTGAAGCTTTCTTT.